Below are 27 T cell receptor beta chains sequenced from a single sample in a study of cytomegalovirus exposure and HLA in healthy donors. PCR was performed using 60 Vbeta and 13 Jbeta primers. The data were produced by immunoSEQ multiplex PCR, yet TCRdb's version contains in-frame clones alone and is incomplete. The sample includes about 190,000 clones, about nine tenths of them seen just once. The source material was PBMCs. The origin of the receptors is a man aged 30-40 years in good health and CMV-seronegative.

The chain uses TRBV7-2 and TRBJ2-1; D is uncertain. The CDR3 is made up of 11 amino acids. CDR1 is SGHTA, CDR2 FQGNSA, per germline. The V end lost 3 bases, the J end lost 6 bases, and 3 bases lay between the germline ends. The CDR3 DNA is TGTGCCAGCAGCTTCTCCAATGAGCAGTTCTTC. Protein: CASSFSNEQFF.

J is TRBJ2-1 and V is TRBV6-4, with a possible D match to TRBD1 (6 bases). The CDR3 extends over 14 amino acids. Trimming took off 7 bases at V and 3 bases at J, with 13 bases between the two ends. Germline CDR1 MRHNA, CDR2 SNTAGT. This chain's CDR3 is CASKSGQNYNEQFF. DNA for the CDR3: TGTGCCAGCAAATCCGGACAGAACTACAATGAGCAGTTCTTC.

The CDR3 sequence: CASSQDTDMNTEAFF. The CDR3 coding sequence is TGCGCCAGCAGCCAAGATACAGACATGAACACTGAAGCTTTCTTT. The V gene is TRBV4-1, the J gene TRBJ1-1; D uncertain. Trimming pared 0 bases from V and 0 bases from J, leaving 8 bases between. The germline gives CDR1 MGHRA, CDR2 YSYEKL. The CDR3 extends over 15 amino acids.

In regard to this clone: At the DNA level, this CDR3 is encoded by other sequences in the same sample as well. The J gene is TRBJ2-3, the V gene TRBV7-2, with D maybe TRBD1 (5 bases). V was pared by 7 bases and J by 6 bases, with 14 bases between. This CDR3 contains 13 residues. Germline V gene data show CDR1 as SGHTA and CDR2 as FQGNSA. CDR3 sequence (DNA): TGTGCCAGCAACACAGGAATTACGGATACGCAGTATTTT. This sequence encodes CASNTGITDTQYF.

The chain is built from TRBV6-4 and TRBJ1-1, with D unclear. The germline V and J ends were trimmed by 4 bases and 4 bases, with 16 bases remaining between them. The V gene's germline CDR1 is MRHNA and CDR2 SNTAGT. CDR3 length: 15 amino acids. The CDR3 nucleotides are TGTGCCAGCAGTGTTACAAGCCAGGTCTCCACTGAAGCTTTCTTT. Protein product: CASSVTSQVSTEAFF.

The chain uses TRBV28 and TRBJ2-1; possibly TRBD2 for D (7 bases). The CDR3 totals 14 residues. Trimming pared 1 base from V and 7 bases from J, leaving 11 bases between. Germline V gene sequence: CDR1 MDHEN, CDR2 SYDVKM. The CDR3 here is CASSLSGRGNEQFF. Here the CDR3 DNA reads TGTGCCAGCAGTTTATCAGGGAGGGGGAATGAGCAGTTCTTC. The full variable domain, completed using reference TRBV28 and TRBJ2-1, is DVKVTQSSRYLVKRTGEKVFLECVQDMDHENMFWYRQDPGLGLRLIYFSYDVKMKEKGDIPEGYSVSREKKERFSLILESASTNQTSMYLCASSLSGRGNEQFFGPGTRLTVL.

This chain connects TRBV11-3 to TRBJ2-2, with 12 bases aligning to TRBD2. Germline CDR1 is SGHNT and CDR2 is YENEEA. With 5 bases clipped from V and 7 bases from J, the junction kept 8 bases outside the gene matches. This CDR3 region has 16 residues. The CDR3 DNA reads as TGTGCCAGCAGCACAGGACTAGCGGGATCTGTCGGGGAGCTGTTTTTT. Its translation is CASSTGLAGSVGELFF.

The chain couples TRBV5-1 to TRBJ1-4, with D perhaps TRBD1 (5 bases). The CDR3 runs to 15 residues. V lost 3 bases to trimming and J lost 0 bases, with 9 bases between them. CDR1 and CDR2 from the germline V gene are SGHRS and YFSETQ. The CDR3, as DNA: TGCGCCAGCAGCTCCCGGGGGACAACTAATGAAAAACTGTTTTTT. Amino acid sequence: CASSSRGTTNEKLFF.

The rearrangement links TRBV27 to TRBJ2-1; perhaps TRBD2 as D (5 bases). CDR1 is MNHEY, CDR2 SMNVEV, per germline (reference sequence). There are 12 residues in the CDR3. V lost 5 bases and J 10 bases, leaving 12 bases between the germline ends. The CDR3 region is CASSALGGEQFF. As DNA, the CDR3 is TGTGCCAGCAGTGCCTTAGGCGGGGAGCAGTTCTTC.

The V call is TRBV25-1, the J call TRBJ2-7; 9 bases agree with TRBD2. CDR3 length equals 14 residues. J was trimmed by 5 bases and V by 3 bases; bases with no gene match: 5. The germline CDR1 and CDR2 sequences are MGHDK and SYGVNS. CDR3 protein: CASSDRGRAHEQYF. CDR3 bases: TGTGCCAGCAGTGATCGCGGGAGGGCGCACGAGCAGTACTTC.

In regard to this clone: Its ends do not fully match the called genes, so a read error is possible. The gene calls are TRBV7-9 and TRBJ2-1, with D unresolved. The germline V gene encodes CDR1 SEHNR and CDR2 FQNEAQ (reference sequence). The CDR3 loop spans 18 amino acids. The DNA for the CDR3 is TGTTCCAGCAGCTTAGTAGGCGAGGCGCGAACGATCGACAATGAGCAGTTCTTC. It encodes CSSSLVGEARTIDNEQFF.

The chain recombines TRBV6-6 with TRBJ1-6, with D tentatively TRBD1 (5 bases). The V end lost 6 bases, the J end lost 0 bases, and 9 bases lay between the germline ends. The CDR3 extends over 15 amino acids. The germline V gene has CDR1 MNHNY and CDR2 SVGAGI (reference sequence). DNA of the CDR3: TGTGCCAGCAGACAGGCCAGCTCCTATAATTCACCCCTCCACTTT. Amino acids: CASRQASSYNSPLHF.

This clone turned up a few times. The chain couples TRBV6-1 to TRBJ2-7; TRBD1 agrees at 11 bases. The germline gives CDR1 MNHNS, CDR2 SASEGT. CDR3 length: 16 residues. The J segment lost 7 bases and the V segment lost 4 bases, leaving 12 bases of the junction unmatched. The CDR3 region is CASSAMGDRGRGEQYF. Here the CDR3 DNA reads TGTGCCAGCAGTGCAATGGGGGACAGGGGGAGAGGGGAGCAGTACTTC.

The chain links TRBV7-9 to TRBJ1-5, with 7 bases matching TRBD1. In germline, CDR1 is SEHNR, CDR2 FQNEAQ (reference sequence). The CDR3 is made up of 18 amino acids. Trimming took 4 bases from V and 1 from J; bases not matched to a gene: 13. CDR3 region: CASSSPDRDLVSNQPQHF. CDR3 nucleotide sequence: TGTGCCAGCAGCTCACCTGACAGGGATTTAGTGAGCAATCAGCCCCAGCATTTT.

V is TRBV7-2 and J is TRBJ2-2; D call uncertain. Per the germline V gene, CDR1 is SGHTA and CDR2 is FQGNSA. Trimming removed 5 bases from V and 6 bases from J, with 10 bases in between. The CDR3 runs to 13 residues. This CDR3 reads CASSPQSAGELFF. DNA of the CDR3: TGTGCCAGCAGCCCGCAATCAGCCGGGGAGCTGTTTTTT. The full variable domain, completed using reference TRBV7-2 and TRBJ2-2, is GAGVSQSPSNKVTEKGKDVELRCDPISGHTALYWYRQSLGQGLEFLIYFQGNSAPDKSGLPSDRFSAERTGGSVSTLTIQRTQQEDSAVYLCASSPQSAGELFFGEGSRLTVL.

The chain joins TRBV5-6 to TRBJ1-4; 9 nucleotides line up with TRBD1. The CDR3 runs 17 residues. From germline, CDR1 is SGHDT and CDR2 YYEEEE. The ends lost 0 bases at V and 8 bases at J; junction bases unmatched: 11. The DNA for the CDR3 is TGTGCCAGCAGCTTGGGCCCTCACAGGGGGCGGGAGGAAAAACTGTTTTTT. This encodes CASSLGPHRGREEKLFF.

The chain employs TRBV6-4 and TRBJ1-1; TRBD1 is a possible D gene (6 bases). Germline V gene sequence: CDR1 MRHNA, CDR2 SNTAGT. The CDR3 is 15 amino acids. With 6 bases removed from V and 4 bases from J, the gap between germline ends came to 18 bases. The CDR3 DNA reads TGTGCCAGCAGGACTGACGGGGTGGGGGCCACTGAAGCTTTCTTT. Translated: CASRTDGVGATEAFF.

The CDR3 nucleotides read TGTGCCACCTGGGGGCCCGGGCCCTCCTACAATGAGCAGTTCTTC. Translated, it gives CATWGPGPSYNEQFF. V is TRBV28 and J is TRBJ2-1, with TRBD1 as a possible D gene (6 bases). Trimming cost V 10 bases and J 0 bases, with 16 bases left between them. The CDR3 covers 15 residues. Germline-derived CDR1 and CDR2 are MDHEN and SYDVKM.

This sequence joins TRBV29-1 and TRBJ2-1; D possibly corresponds to TRBD2 (6 bases). Trimming took 8 bases from V and 5 from J, leaving 25 bases between them. The CDR3 extends over 16 amino acids. Germline assignment: CDR1 SQVTM and CDR2 ANQGSEA. CDR3 sequence (DNA): TGCAGCTCGACCACCGGGACTGGGGTTACCCACAATGAGCAGTTCTTC. Translating gives CSSTTGTGVTHNEQFF.

In this sample, this clone turned up once. The V and J genes are TRBV28 and TRBJ2-7; 12 bases align to TRBD1. This CDR3 spans 16 amino acids. Germline V gene data show CDR1 as MDHEN and CDR2 as SYDVKM. The V segment lost 6 bases and the J segment 7 bases; nucleotides outside the gene matches: 13. In DNA, the CDR3 is TGTGCCAGCAGGATAGCTCCGGGACAGGGGGCAGAAGAGCAGTACTTC. Translated, it gives CASRIAPGQGAEEQYF.

This chain uses TRBV6-5 with TRBJ2-1, with TRBD2 matching over 11 bases. Germline-derived CDR1 and CDR2 are MNHEY and SVGAGI. Trimming took 6 bases from V and 5 from J; bases not matched to a gene: 6. The length of the CDR3 is 15 residues. Here the CDR3 reads CASSPGLAEHNEQFF. CDR3 sequence (DNA): TGTGCCAGCAGCCCGGGACTAGCGGAACACAATGAGCAGTTCTTC.

This clone came up once. The rearrangement uses TRBV19 and TRBJ2-1; tentatively, D is TRBD2 (5 bases). Looked up from germline, CDR1 is LNHDA and CDR2 is SQIVND (reference sequence). The CDR3 spans 11 residues. Trimming stripped 4 bases from V and 8 bases from J, with 6 bases between. The CDR3 sequence: CASSTGYEQFF. CDR3 DNA sequence: TGTGCCAGTAGTACGGGGTATGAGCAGTTCTTC. The complete variable domain, with remaining parts taken from reference TRBV19 and TRBJ2-1, reads DGGITQSPKYLFRKEGQNVTLSCEQNLNHDAMYWYRQDPGQGLRLIYYSQIVNDFQKGDIAEGYSVSREKKESFPLTVTSAQKNPTAFYLCASSTGYEQFFGPGTRLTVL.

The chain recombines TRBV6-5 with TRBJ2-4; 10 bases line up with TRBD2. The V segment lost 6 bases and the J segment 4 bases; nucleotides outside the gene matches: 6. Germline values: CDR1 MNHEY, CDR2 SVGAGI. The CDR3 totals 15 residues. CDR3 DNA: TGTGCCAGCAGGGATAGCGGGAGGAGAAAAAACATTCAGTACTTC. This translates into CASRDSGRRKNIQYF.

This rearrangement joins TRBV28 to TRBJ2-5, with TRBD2 as a possible D gene (6 bases). Matching the DNA end better, TRBJ2-7 makes the J call doubtful. Germline loops: CDR1 MDHEN, CDR2 SYDVKM. The CDR3 totals 14 residues. This CDR3 is CATQAQGLRYEQYF. The DNA for the CDR3 is TGTGCTACCCAAGCCCAGGGACTGCGCTACGAGCAGTACTTC.

The chain couples TRBV19 to TRBJ2-1, with 9 bases fitting TRBD2. The junction had 12 bases not matched to a gene; V was cut back by 10 bases and J by 2 bases. The CDR3 is 16 amino acids. Germline V lookup: CDR1 LNHDA, CDR2 SQIVND (reference sequence). The CDR3 reads CATSPRGGPTYNEQFF. The CDR3 DNA reads as TGTGCCACCTCTCCGCGGGGGGGTCCCACCTACAATGAGCAGTTCTTC.

This clone was detected only once. The chain links TRBV2 to TRBJ2-2; 8 nucleotides line up with TRBD1. Trimming cost V 6 bases and J 5 bases; bases outside gene matches: 8. The CDR3 is 15 amino acids. Germline V lookup: CDR1 SNHLY, CDR2 FYNNEI. CDR3 sequence reads: CASSAQGARTGELFF. The CDR3 nucleotides read TGTGCCAGCAGCGCTCAGGGGGCGCGAACCGGGGAGCTGTTTTTT.

The gene calls are TRBV28 and TRBJ2-7, with D perhaps matching TRBD1 (5 bases). This CDR3 contains 14 residues. Germline-derived CDR1 and CDR2 are MDHEN and SYDVKM. Trimming pared 6 bases from V and 0 bases from J, leaving 12 bases between. CDR3 in amino acids: CASSPQGLSYEQYF. DNA of the CDR3: TGTGCCAGCAGCCCCCAGGGCCTCTCCTACGAGCAGTACTTC.